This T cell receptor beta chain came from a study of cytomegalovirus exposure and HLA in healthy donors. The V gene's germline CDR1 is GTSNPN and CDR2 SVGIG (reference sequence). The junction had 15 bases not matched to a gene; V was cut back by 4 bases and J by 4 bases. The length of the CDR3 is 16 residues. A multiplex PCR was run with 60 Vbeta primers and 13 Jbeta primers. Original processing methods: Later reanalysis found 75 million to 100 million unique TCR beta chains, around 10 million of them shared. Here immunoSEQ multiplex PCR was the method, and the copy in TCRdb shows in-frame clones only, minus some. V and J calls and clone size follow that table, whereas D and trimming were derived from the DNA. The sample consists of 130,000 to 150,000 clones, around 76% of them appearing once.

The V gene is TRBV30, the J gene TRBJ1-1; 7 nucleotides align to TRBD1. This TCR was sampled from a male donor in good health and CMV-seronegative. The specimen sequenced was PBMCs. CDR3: CAWIPRNRGLGTEAFF. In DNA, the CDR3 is TGTGCCTGGATCCCCCGGAACAGGGGTTTAGGCACTGAAGCTTTCTTT.